A selection of T cell receptor beta chains follows, all from one sample in a study of vaccination effects on CD4 cells after COVID-19. Produced via immunoSEQ multiplex PCR; TCRdb's table is partial and in-frame only. The sample shows tens of thousands of clones, roughly four fifths of them seen only once. The antigens of these receptors remain unknown. Source: CD4+ T cells from PBMCs cultured with HCoV-229E spike peptides, taken after COVID-19 vaccination. The receptors were gathered from a human donor who received a COVID-19 vaccine. Each CDR3 is given with its conserved first and last residue. The D gene is left open where the match is weak. Size tells how often a clone was seen (once, few, many) or the class of an expanded clone, and some rows leave it out.

DNA	CDR3	J	size	V	D
TGCAGCGTTGATATAGCCAGGACGTATGGCTACACCTTC	CSVDIARTYGYTF	TRBJ1-2	.	TRBV29-1	.
TGCGCCAGCAGCTTGGGAGGGGGGGACACTGAAGCTTTCTTT	CASSLGGGDTEAFF	TRBJ1-1	.	TRBV5-1	.
TGTGCCAGCAGGCTGCAAGGAGGGACAAAAGCTTTCTTT	CASRLQGGTKAFF	TRBJ1-1	.	TRBV7-2	.
TGCGCCAGCAGCCAAGGAAAAATGAACACTGAAGCTTTCTTT	CASSQGKMNTEAFF	TRBJ1-1	.	TRBV4-1	.
TGTGCCAGCAGCTTAATCGGACAGGGGGTTACTGAAGCTTTCTTT	CASSLIGQGVTEAFF	TRBJ1-1	once	TRBV7-2	TRBD1
TGTGCCACCAGTGACGCAGGGGGCGGAGAGACCCAGTACTTC	CATSDAGGGETQYF	TRBJ2-5	.	TRBV24-1	TRBD1
TGTGCCAGCAGCGTAGGAAGTATGGCCATAACAGATACGCAGTATTTT	CASSVGSMAITDTQYF	TRBJ2-3	once	TRBV9	.
TGTGCCAGCAGCTTATCGATAGCGGGGGGGTTTTTGAACTTC	CASSLSIAGGFLNF	TRBJ2-5	.	TRBV7-8	TRBD2
TGTGCCAGCAGCTTGGGAAAGTTGGCGGGGGGGACAGATACGCAGTATTTT	CASSLGKLAGGTDTQYF	TRBJ2-3	.	TRBV5-8	TRBD2
TGTGCCAGCAGTTTCATGACGCGCTATAGCAATCAGCCCCAGCATTTT	CASSFMTRYSNQPQHF	TRBJ1-5	.	TRBV28	.
TGTGCCAGCAGCTTAACGAAGGACAGCCCGGCTTTCTTT	CASSLTKDSPAFF	TRBJ1-1	.	TRBV7-3	.
TGTGCCAGCAGCCGGGCAGGGAGCTCCTACAATGAGCAGTTCTTC	CASSRAGSSYNEQFF	TRBJ2-1	few	TRBV7-9	.
TGTGCCAGCAGCCAGTCACAGGTAAACACTGAAGCTTTCTTT	CASSQSQVNTEAFF	TRBJ1-1	.	TRBV3-1/TRBV3-2	.
TGTGCCAGCAGCTTAGTCTATGGCTACACCTTC	CASSLVYGYTF	TRBJ1-2	.	TRBV7-9	.
TGTGCCAGCAGTTACCCGAACCGGGATCAGCCCCAGCATTTT	CASSYPNRDQPQHF	TRBJ1-5	.	TRBV6-5	.
TGTGCCAGCAGCAAGAGACAGGGGAACACTGAAGCTTTCTTT	CASSKRQGNTEAFF	TRBJ1-1	.	TRBV7-2	TRBD1
TGTGCCAGCAGACGAGGGAACACCGGGGAGCTGTTTTTT	CASRRGNTGELFF	TRBJ2-2	.	TRBV11-3	.
TGTGCCAGCAGCTTAGTCCGGGGGAATAACTATGGCTACACCTTC	CASSLVRGNNYGYTF	TRBJ1-2	.	TRBV7-2	.
TGTGCCAGCTCAAGCCAGGGGTATCAAGAGACCCAGTACTTC	CASSSQGYQETQYF	TRBJ2-5	.	TRBV18	.
TGTGCCAGCAGCAGGGAGGGGGGCGAGAATACGCAGTATTTT	CASSREGGENTQYF	TRBJ2-3	once	TRBV7-8	.
TGTGCCAGCAGCTTAGGTGGCGGGGGTTTCTCCTACAATGAGCAGTTCTTC	CASSLGGGGFSYNEQFF	TRBJ2-1	.	TRBV7-3	TRBD2
TGTGCCAGCAGTTACTCGGGTTACAATGAGCAGTTCTTC	CASSYSGYNEQFF	TRBJ2-1	.	TRBV6-2/TRBV6-3	.